The entry that follows covers one T cell receptor (beta chain) sequence. Its antigen is unidentified. V gave up 4 bases and J gave up 3 bases, with 13 bases separating them. CDR1 is MNHEY and CDR2 is SVGAGI in the germline V gene. The CDR3 sequence is 14 residues long. The entry originates in a study of cytomegalovirus exposure and HLA in healthy donors. General study findings and limits: The investigators catalogued about 170 TCR beta chains as cytomegalovirus-associated. Subsequent analysis revealed that first-cohort TCR clusters tended to co-occur in the 120 or so validation repertoires.

This table comes from immunoSEQ multiplex PCR, and its TCRdb copy is limited to in-frame clones, with some not included. The sample records 150,000 to 250,000 clones, around 80% being singletons. The sample comprised PBMCs. The chain employs TRBV6-5 and TRBJ2-7; possible D gene TRBD1, 5 bases. This receptor was taken from a woman between 25 and 40 years old in good health and CMV-seronegative. The CDR3 here is CASSSQQGFYEQYF. The CDR3 DNA follows: TGTGCCAGCAGTTCCCAGCAGGGATTCTACGAGCAGTACTTC.